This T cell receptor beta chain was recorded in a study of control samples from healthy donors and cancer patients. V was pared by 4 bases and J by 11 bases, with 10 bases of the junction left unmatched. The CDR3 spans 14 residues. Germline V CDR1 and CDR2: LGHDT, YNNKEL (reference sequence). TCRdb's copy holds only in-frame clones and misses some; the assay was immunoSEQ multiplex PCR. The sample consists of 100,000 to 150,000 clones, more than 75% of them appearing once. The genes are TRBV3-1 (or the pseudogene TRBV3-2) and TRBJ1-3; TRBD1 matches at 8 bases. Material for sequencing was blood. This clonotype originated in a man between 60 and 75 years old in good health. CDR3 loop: CASSPGTGKVAIYF. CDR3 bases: TGTGCCAGCAGCCCCGGGACAGGAAAGGTAGCCATATATTTT.